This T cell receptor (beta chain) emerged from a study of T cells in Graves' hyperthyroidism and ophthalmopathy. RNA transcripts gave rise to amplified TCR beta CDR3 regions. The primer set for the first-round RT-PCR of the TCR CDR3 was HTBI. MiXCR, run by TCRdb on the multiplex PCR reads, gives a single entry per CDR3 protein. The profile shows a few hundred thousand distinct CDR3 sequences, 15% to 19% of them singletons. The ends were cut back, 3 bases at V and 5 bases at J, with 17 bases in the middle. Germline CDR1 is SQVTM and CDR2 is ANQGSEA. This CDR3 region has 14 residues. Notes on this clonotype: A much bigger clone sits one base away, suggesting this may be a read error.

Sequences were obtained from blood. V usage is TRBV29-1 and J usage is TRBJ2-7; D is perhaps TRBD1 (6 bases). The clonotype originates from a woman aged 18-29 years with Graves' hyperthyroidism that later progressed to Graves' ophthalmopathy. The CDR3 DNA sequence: TGCAGCGTTGAGAGGTCAGGGGAAATGAACGAGCAGTACTTC. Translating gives CSVERSGEMNEQYF.